This TCR beta chain was profiled in a study of cytomegalovirus exposure and HLA in healthy donors. Study-wide background: About 180 million T cells yielded fewer than 120 million unique TCR beta sequences in earlier analysis.

Points on this clone: The antigen is undetermined.

Vbeta (60) and Jbeta (13) primers were used in the PCR. TCRdb's copy holds only in-frame clones and misses some; the assay was immunoSEQ multiplex PCR. Seen here are about 140,000 clones, about 86% observed once, and the top ten hold under 6.5%. General study results and limits: The classifier reportedly diagnosed cytomegalovirus status with high sensitivity and specificity. As a later analysis showed, several of the most significant clusters appeared to be linked to common viral pathogens.

There are 13 residues in the CDR3. Germline V gene data show CDR1 as MNHEY and CDR2 as SMNVEV (reference sequence). V lost 11 bases and J 5 bases, leaving 15 bases between the germline ends. Sample: PBMCs. This rearrangement joins TRBV27 to TRBJ1-4, with D possibly matching TRBD1 (6 bases). This receptor was taken from a woman in her 30s in good health and CMV-seronegative. CDR3 DNA: TGTGCCCGCGCGGATGGGGGCAATGAAAAACTGTTTTTT. Translated, it gives CARADGGNEKLFF. Looking up the rest from reference TRBV27 and TRBJ1-4 gives the full variable domain: EAQVTQNPRYLITVTGKKLTVTCSQNMNHEYMSWYRQDPGLGLRQIYYSMNVEVTDKGDVPEGYKVSRKEKRNFPLILESPSPNQTSLYFCARADGGNEKLFFGSGTQLSVL.